The subject of this entry is one TCR beta chain. Germline-derived CDR1 and CDR2 are SGDLS and YYNGEE. There are 13 residues in the CDR3. The germline V and J ends were trimmed by 0 bases and 8 bases, with 11 bases remaining between them. TCRdb's table, derived via immunoSEQ multiplex PCR, lists solely in-frame clones and lacks some. The sample lists 550,000 to 800,000 clones, 80% to 90% seen once, with over 0.008% in the top ten. The sample belongs to a study of shared T cell receptors in the human thymus. These data are also associated with another study on human thymus T cells.

This sequence joins TRBV9 and TRBJ1-2; perhaps TRBD1 as D (5 bases). The clonotype originates from a girl under two years old with a congenital heart defect. The specimen was thymocytes. The CDR3 bases are TGTGCCAGCAGCGTAGGGTCTGGGGGGGGCTACACCTTC. This gives the protein CASSVGSGGGYTF.